This paragraph reports one T cell receptor beta chain. Amplification of TCR beta CDR3 regions used RNA as the template. The HTBI set primed first-round TCR CDR3 RT-PCR. From the multiplex PCR reads, TCRdb called clonotypes with MiXCR, one entry per CDR3 protein. The sample shows approximately 490,000 distinct CDR3 sequences, approximately 23% of them seen only once. Germline V gene data show CDR1 as MNHEY and CDR2 as SVGEGT. This CDR3 contains 13 residues. Trimming took 4 bases from V and 7 from J; bases not matched to a gene: 4. This record comes from a study of T cells in Graves' hyperthyroidism and ophthalmopathy.

The receptor was derived from a woman aged 70-85 years with Graves' ophthalmopathy. This chain joins TRBV6-2 or TRBV6-3 and TRBJ2-1; 7 positions agree with TRBD2. Sequenced input: blood. The CDR3 reads CASSSRGVNEQFF. CDR3 nucleotide sequence: TGTGCCAGCAGTTCTCGGGGGGTAAATGAGCAGTTCTTC.